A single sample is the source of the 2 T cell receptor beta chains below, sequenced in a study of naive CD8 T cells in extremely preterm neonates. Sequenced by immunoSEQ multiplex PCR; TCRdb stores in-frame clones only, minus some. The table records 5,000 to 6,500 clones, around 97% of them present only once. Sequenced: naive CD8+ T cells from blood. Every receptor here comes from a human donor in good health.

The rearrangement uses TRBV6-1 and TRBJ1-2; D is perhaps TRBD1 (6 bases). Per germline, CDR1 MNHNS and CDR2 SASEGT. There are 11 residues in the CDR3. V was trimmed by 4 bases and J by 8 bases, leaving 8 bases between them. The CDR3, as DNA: TGTGCCAGCAGTGGGGGGCCAGGCTACACCTTC. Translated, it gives CASSGGPGYTF.

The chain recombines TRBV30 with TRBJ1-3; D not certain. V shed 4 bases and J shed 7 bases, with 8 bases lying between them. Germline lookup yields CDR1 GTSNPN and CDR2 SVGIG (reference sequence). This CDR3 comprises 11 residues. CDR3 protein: CAWNELNTIYF. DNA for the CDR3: TGTGCCTGGAACGAGTTGAACACCATATATTTT.